This entry lists 18 T cell receptor beta chains sequenced from one sample in a study of T cells in Graves' hyperthyroidism and ophthalmopathy. Using RNA transcripts as the source, TCR beta CDR3 regions were amplified. The TCR CDR3 was amplified in a first-round RT-PCR using the HTBI primer set. TCRdb re-analysed the multiplex PCR reads in MiXCR, keeping a single row per CDR3 protein. Here the sample spans about 640,000 distinct CDR3 sequences, more than 20% being singletons. The specimen was blood. These receptors originate from a man aged 25-45 years with Graves' ophthalmopathy.

This clonotype was recorded only once. A much larger clonotype is one base distant, so this may be a read error. The chain carries TRBV5-1 and TRBJ1-1; TRBD1 aligns across 7 bases. The germline V gene encodes CDR1 SGHRS and CDR2 YFSETQ. With V trimmed by 0 bases and J by 3 bases, 2 bases remained unmatched. The CDR3 runs 14 residues. CDR3 coding DNA: TGCGCCAGCAGCTTGGTCCAGGGGGACACTGAAGCTTTCTTT. Amino acids: CASSLVQGDTEAFF.

V gene TRBV11-2 combines with J gene TRBJ1-3; D is uncertain. The CDR3 length is 14 residues. Germline V gene sequence: CDR1 SGHAT, CDR2 FQNNGV. V was clipped by 5 bases and J by 0 bases, with 8 bases between them. CDR3 sequence (DNA): TGTGCCAGCAGCCGGAGCGACTCTGGAAACACCATATATTTT. The encoded protein is CASSRSDSGNTIYF.

This clonotype has just a few counts. The chain joins TRBV5-5 to TRBJ1-3; D remains unclear. The CDR3 has 13 residues. V was cut by 2 bases and J by 4 bases, with 7 bases left in between. CDR1 SGHKS and CDR2 YYEKEE come from the germline V gene (reference sequence). CDR3 coding DNA: TGTGCCAGCAGCTTAATCCCGGGAAACACCATATATTTT. Amino acids: CASSLIPGNTIYF.

The chain combines TRBV7-2 with TRBJ2-4, with no clear D. This CDR3 spans 18 amino acids. Trimming removed 5 bases from V and 1 base from J, with 21 bases in between. Germline CDR1 reads SGHTA; CDR2 reads FQGNSA. The CDR3 region is CASSQVCGTPYAKNIQYF. The CDR3 bases are TGTGCCAGCAGCCAGGTCTGCGGAACCCCTTACGCCAAAAACATTCAGTACTTC.

The chain recombines TRBV9 with TRBJ1-6, with a weak D call TRBD1 (6 bases). Germline V gene sequence: CDR1 SGDLS, CDR2 YYNGEE. V lost 0 bases to trimming and J lost 9 bases, with 13 bases between them. This CDR3 region has 15 residues. This CDR3 reads CASSVEGVGASPLHF. The CDR3 bases are TGTGCCAGCAGCGTAGAGGGGGTAGGCGCTTCACCCCTCCACTTT.

Ten or more counts support this clonotype. This chain links TRBV28 with TRBJ2-7; D is uncertain. V lost 7 bases to trimming and J lost 6 bases, with 13 bases between them. Looked up from germline, CDR1 is MDHEN and CDR2 is SYDVKM. The CDR3 is 12 residues long. CDR3 in DNA: TGTGCCAGCACCGAAGGCGTCGCCGAGCAGTACTTC. Its protein product is CASTEGVAEQYF.

This CDR3 reads CASSLGTSGRPSTDTQYF. CDR3 DNA: TGTGCCAGCAGTTTAGGGACTAGCGGGAGGCCGAGCACAGATACGCAGTATTTT. V usage is TRBV12-3 or TRBV12-4 and J usage is TRBJ2-3; TRBD2 agrees at 14 bases. With V trimmed by 1 base and J by 0 bases, 3 bases remained unmatched. The CDR3 extends over 18 amino acids.

In its sample, this clonotype was seen a few times. The CDR3 loop is CASSLRGRHTEAFF. CDR3 nucleotides: TGTGCCAGCAGCCTTAGGGGCCGCCACACTGAAGCTTTCTTT. J is TRBJ1-1 and V is TRBV3-1, with a weak D call TRBD1 (5 bases). Trimming took 4 bases from V and 3 from J, leaving 12 bases between them. The CDR3 is 14 amino acids. Per germline, CDR1 LGHDT and CDR2 YNNKEL (reference sequence).

In this sample, this clonotype turned up once. The rearrangement links TRBV12-3 or TRBV12-4 to TRBJ1-5; TRBD1 matches 8 bases. Trimming took 4 bases from V and 9 from J; bases not matched to a gene: 8. CDR3 size: 14 residues. CDR3 nucleotides: TGTGCCAGCAGTTCCCGACAGGGGCCAGGGCCCCAGCATTTT. Translating gives CASSSRQGPGPQHF.

This clonotype occurred many times. The J gene is TRBJ1-1, the V gene TRBV11-2; no firm D call. This CDR3 is built from 14 residues. CDR1 and CDR2 (germline): SGHAT, FQNNGV. Trimming removed 5 bases from V and 3 bases from J, with 13 bases in between. The CDR3 loop is CASSPRYGDTEAFF. In DNA, the CDR3 is TGTGCCAGCAGCCCGCGATACGGTGACACTGAAGCTTTCTTT.

V gene TRBV6-1 combines with J gene TRBJ2-1; unclear D gene. The CDR3 spans 16 residues. V lost 6 bases and J lost 1, with 16 bases in between. Germline loops: CDR1 MNHNS, CDR2 SASEGT. CDR3 DNA sequence: TGTGCCAGCAGGCGTACTATCGGTGGTTCCTACAATGAGCAGTTCTTC. This codes for CASRRTIGGSYNEQFF.

This clonotype has only a few counts. The rearrangement uses TRBV9 and TRBJ2-6, with TRBD1 matching 11 bases. V lost 3 bases and J lost 1; bases outside the gene matches: 3. Looked up from germline, CDR1 is SGDLS and CDR2 is YYNGEE. CDR3 length equals 17 residues. CDR3 residues: CASSARDRGSGANVLTF. CDR3 nucleotides: TGTGCCAGCAGCGCCCGGGACAGGGGGTCTGGGGCCAACGTCCTGACTTTC.

This clonotype was seen a handful of times. V usage is TRBV6-5 and J usage is TRBJ1-1; D is ambiguous. The V gene lost 2 bases and the J gene lost 2 bases, with 9 bases spanning the gap. Germline CDR1 MNHEY, CDR2 SVGAGI. This CDR3 contains 14 residues. The CDR3 here is CASSYGQANTEAFF. The CDR3 nucleotides are TGTGCCAGCAGTTACGGTCAGGCCAACACTGAAGCTTTCTTT.

This clonotype was counted only a few times. This chain uses TRBV2 with TRBJ1-4; D is undetermined. CDR1 SNHLY and CDR2 FYNNEI come from the germline V gene. CDR3 size: 17 residues. With 2 bases removed from V and 1 base from J, the gap between germline ends came to 14 bases. The CDR3 protein is CASSELVRKETNEKLFF. The CDR3 bases are TGTGCCAGCAGTGAATTGGTCAGAAAGGAAACTAATGAAAAACTGTTTTTT. The entire variable domain, with the rest obtained from reference TRBV2 and TRBJ1-4, is as follows: EPEVTQTPSHQVTQMGQEVILRCVPISNHLYFYWYRQILGQKVEFLVSFYNNEISEKSEIFDDQFSVERPDGSNFTLKIRSTKLEDSAMYFCASSELVRKETNEKLFFGSGTQLSVL.

This clonotype was observed many times. V gene TRBV6-1 combines with J gene TRBJ2-5; D is unclear. In germline, CDR1 is MNHNS, CDR2 SASEGT. V was trimmed by 7 bases and J by 2 bases, leaving 5 bases between them. The CDR3 runs 11 residues. The CDR3 bases are TGTGCCAGCATTAATCAAGAGACCCAGTACTTC. Translation gives CASINQETQYF.

Many counts were recorded for this clonotype. V usage is TRBV6-2 or TRBV6-3 and J usage is TRBJ2-7; 7 bases match TRBD1. This CDR3 contains 15 residues. The germline V gene has CDR1 MNHEY and CDR2 SVGEGT. After removal of 9 bases from V and 1 base from J, the junction contained 12 bases not matched to a gene. Here the CDR3 reads CASYRGQAGSYEQYF. The CDR3 nucleotides are TGTGCCAGTTACCGCGGACAGGCCGGATCCTACGAGCAGTACTTC.

This chain uses TRBV11-2 with TRBJ2-1, with 8 bases that match TRBD2. The CDR3 contains 14 residues. Trimming removed 3 bases from V and 6 bases from J; junction bases left unmatched: 4. Germline CDR1 reads SGHAT; CDR2 reads FQNNGV. The CDR3 spells CASSFGLALNEQFF. The CDR3 coding sequence is TGTGCCAGCAGCTTCGGACTAGCACTCAATGAGCAGTTCTTC.

This clonotype has only a few counts. V is TRBV7-9 and J is TRBJ2-1; a possible D gene is TRBD2 (5 bases). CDR1 is SEHNR, CDR2 FQNEAQ, per germline (reference sequence). Trimming removed 7 bases at V and 5 bases at J, with 12 bases between. The CDR3 sequence is 13 residues long. CDR3 coding DNA: TGTGCCAGCAACTTTCCGGGGAACAATGAGCAGTTCTTC. Translated: CASNFPGNNEQFF.